Listed here are 32 T cell receptor beta chains from one sample, sequenced in a study of T-cell reconstitution after alpha-beta-depleted transplantation in children. Preparation of the TCRbeta library was carried out with unique molecular identifiers. TCRdb independently ran MiXCR on the PCR reads; one entry per CDR3 protein. The table records hundreds of thousands of distinct CDR3 sequences, around 13% of them present only once. Sequenced material: PBMCs, taken before TCRalphabeta/CD19-depleted stem cell transplant. The receptor source for this set is a girl aged 2 to 10 with congenital amegakaryocytic thrombocytopenia, due to receive a stem cell transplant.

V usage is TRBV7-9 and J usage is TRBJ1-1; D remains unclear. The CDR3 is made up of 15 amino acids. Germline values: CDR1 SEHNR, CDR2 FQNEAQ (reference sequence). V gave up 5 bases and J gave up 4 bases, with 17 bases separating them. CDR3 DNA sequence: TGTGCCAGCAGCGCCCGGACCGAGGCGGGCACTGAAGCTTTCTTT. It yields the protein CASSARTEAGTEAFF.

This clonotype was recorded a few times. V is TRBV12-3 or TRBV12-4 and J is TRBJ2-2, with 10 bases aligning to TRBD2. J gave up 1 base and V 5 bases, and 10 bases lay outside the gene matches. This CDR3 region has 18 residues. The CDR3 nucleotides read TGTGCCAGCAGTACGGGACTAGCGAGGTGGAAGAACACCGGGGAGCTGTTTTTT. Its protein product is CASSTGLARWKNTGELFF.

Of note for this clonotype: This may be a read error: a much more frequent sequence differs by one nucleotide. The V gene is TRBV29-1, the J gene TRBJ2-1; D uncertain. CDR1 and CDR2 from the germline V gene are SQVTM and ANQGSEA. V lost 3 bases and J lost 7, with 4 bases in between. This CDR3 spans 10 amino acids. CDR3: CSVEWNEQFF. The CDR3 DNA reads TGCAGCGTTGAGTGGAATGAGCAGTTCTTC.

Note on this clonotype: This may be a read error, as it is one base from a much larger clone. The rearrangement links TRBV21-1 to TRBJ1-1; TRBD1 is taken as the D call from the table, unchecked against the DNA. TRBV21-1 is designated a pseudogene. The CDR3 has 15 amino acids. This CDR3 is CVSSKGDTTNTEAFF. CDR3 sequence (DNA): TGTGTCAGCAGCAAAGGGGACACAACGAACACTGAAGCTTTCTTT.

This clonotype was recorded at least ten times. The chain joins TRBV20-1 to TRBJ2-1; 11 bases align to TRBD2. The length of the CDR3 is 16 residues. The trim removed 5 bases at V and 3 bases at J, leaving 9 bases unmatched. Looked up from germline, CDR1 is DFQATT and CDR2 is SNEGSKA (reference sequence). CDR3 residues: CSAFPGLAAGYNEQFF. As DNA, the CDR3 is TGCAGTGCTTTCCCGGGACTAGCGGCAGGCTACAATGAGCAGTTCTTC.

This clonotype was found many times. The genes are TRBV20-1 and TRBJ2-1; the match to TRBD2 covers 14 bases. With V trimmed by 2 bases and J by 13 bases, 13 bases remained unmatched. From germline, CDR1 is DFQATT and CDR2 SNEGSKA (reference sequence). The CDR3 spans 16 residues. Here the CDR3 reads CSARPTRTSGRNPQFF. CDR3 bases: TGCAGTGCTAGACCTACTAGGACTAGCGGGAGGAACCCACAGTTCTTC.

This clonotype has at least ten counts. This chain links TRBV5-1 with TRBJ1-2, with D possibly being TRBD1 (6 bases). The CDR3 sequence is 14 residues long. V was trimmed by 1 base and J by 6 bases, leaving 13 bases between them. The germline CDR1 and CDR2 sequences are SGHRS and YFSETQ. The CDR3 is CASSLWGRGDGYTF. CDR3 nucleotides: TGCGCCAGCAGCTTGTGGGGCAGGGGAGATGGCTACACCTTC.

The sample holds a few counts of this clonotype. The V gene is TRBV7-8, the J gene TRBJ2-1; 7 nucleotides agree with TRBD2. The germline CDR1 and CDR2 sequences are SGHVS and FQNEAQ. The CDR3 sequence is 14 residues long. The ends lost 3 bases at V and 9 bases at J; junction bases unmatched: 8. The CDR3 DNA is TGTGCCAGCAGCTTGCGGGAGTATCTTGGTGAGCAGTTCTTC. Translation gives CASSLREYLGEQFF.

This clonotype was picked up many times. The chain is built from TRBV28 and TRBJ2-1, with 15 bases matching TRBD2. The CDR3 contains 21 residues. After removal of 4 bases from V and 7 bases from J, the junction contained 20 bases not matched to a gene. Germline values: CDR1 MDHEN, CDR2 SYDVKM. The CDR3 DNA is TGTGCCAGCAGTTCCCACTTAGCCCGGACTAGCGGGAGGGACCAGCTTAATGAGCAGTTCTTC. Translated: CASSSHLARTSGRDQLNEQFF.

This clonotype came up a few times. The DNA of the CDR3 is TGTGCCAGCAGCCAAGATCCGGGCCCGGAAGAGCAGTACTTC. Amino acids: CASSQDPGPEEQYF. J is TRBJ2-7 and V is TRBV3-1; no clear D gene. This CDR3 comprises 14 residues. V lost 0 bases and J lost 7, with 13 bases in between. Germline CDR1 is LGHDT and CDR2 is YNNKEL (reference sequence).

This clonotype was seen ten or more times. The chain has TRBV5-1 and TRBJ2-7; TRBD2 matches at 10 bases. Trimming removed 2 bases from V and 3 bases from J; junction bases left unmatched: 11. The CDR3 sequence is 17 residues long. Germline V CDR1 and CDR2: SGHRS, YFSETQ. The DNA of the CDR3 is TGCGCCAGCAGCTTTAGTACTTCGACTAGCGGGCTCTACGAGCAGTACTTC. Residues: CASSFSTSTSGLYEQYF. The whole variable domain, filled in from reference TRBV5-1 and TRBJ2-7, reads KAGVTQTPRYLIKTRGQQVTLSCSPISGHRSVSWYQQTPGQGLQFLFEYFSETQRNKGNFPGRFSGRQFSNSRSEMNVSTLELGDSALYLCASSFSTSTSGLYEQYFGPGTRLTVT.

This clonotype was seen a few times. The rearrangement joins TRBV29-1 to TRBJ2-7; TRBD1 or TRBD2 may be the D gene (5 bases each). This CDR3 contains 16 residues. Germline V gene lookup returns CDR1 SQVTM and CDR2 ANQGSEA. Trimming took 7 bases from V and 2 from J, leaving 24 bases between them. CDR3 sequence reads: CSAEDGDRDGAYEQYF. The CDR3 DNA follows: TGCAGCGCTGAGGACGGGGACCGGGACGGAGCCTACGAGCAGTACTTC.

This chain connects TRBV24-1 to TRBJ2-1, with TRBD2 matching 9 bases. The germline V gene encodes CDR1 KGHDR and CDR2 SFDVKD. The J segment lost 5 bases and the V segment lost 4 bases, leaving 2 bases of the junction unmatched. This CDR3 spans 14 amino acids. In DNA form, the CDR3 reads TGTGCCACCAGTGACGGGACTAGCCACAATGAGCAGTTCTTC. Encoded protein: CATSDGTSHNEQFF.

This clonotype showed up many times. The V gene is TRBV11-2, the J gene TRBJ2-1; TRBD2 aligns across 13 bases. This CDR3 region has 17 residues. In germline, CDR1 is SGHAT, CDR2 FQNNGV. The V and J ends lost 6 bases and 1 base, in that order; junction bases with no gene match: 6. The CDR3 coding sequence is TGTGCCAGCAGAGGACTAGCGGGAGATCGGTCCTACAATGAGCAGTTCTTC. Residues: CASRGLAGDRSYNEQFF.

The rearrangement joins TRBV4-2 to TRBJ2-7; TRBD2 matches at 10 bases. The germline V gene has CDR1 LGHNA and CDR2 YNFKEQ. V trimming: 2 bases; J trimming: 5 bases; junction bases outside the gene matches: 12. The CDR3 sequence is 17 residues long. The CDR3 reads CASSQKMASGRQDEQYF. The CDR3 nucleotides are TGTGCCAGCAGCCAAAAGATGGCTAGCGGGAGACAGGACGAGCAGTACTTC.

Only a few counts were recorded for this clonotype. The chain carries TRBV12-3 or TRBV12-4 and TRBJ1-1; weak D call: TRBD1 (6 bases). Trimming removed 6 bases at V and 4 bases at J, with 18 bases between. The CDR3 has 15 residues. CDR3: CASRYEFIRGTEAFF. Written as DNA, the CDR3 is TGTGCCAGCAGATACGAGTTTATCAGGGGCACTGAAGCTTTCTTT.

This clonotype was seen ten or more times. CDR3 in DNA: TGTGCCAGCAGTTCGACAGGTGCTGAAAAACTGTTTTTT. Its translation is CASSSTGAEKLFF. The gene calls are TRBV12-3 or TRBV12-4 and TRBJ1-4; possibly TRBD1 for D (6 bases). V was pared by 4 bases and J by 7 bases, with 10 bases between. The CDR3 spans 13 residues.

A few counts support this clonotype. The V call is TRBV15, the J call TRBJ1-6; a possible D gene is TRBD1 (6 bases). This CDR3 has 14 amino acids. The V end lost 3 bases, the J end lost 7 bases, and 10 bases lay between the germline ends. Germline CDR1 and CDR2: LNHNV and YYDKDF (reference sequence). The CDR3, as DNA: TGTGCCACCAGCAGGACAGGTGTAAATTCACCCCTCCACTTT. Protein sequence: CATSRTGVNSPLHF.

CDR3: CASAETSGSNEQYF. CDR3 in DNA: TGTGCCAGCGCGGAGACTAGCGGGAGCAACGAGCAGTACTTC. This chain joins TRBV9 and TRBJ2-7; 12 bases agree with TRBD2. The J segment lost 5 bases and the V segment lost 7 bases, leaving 7 bases of the junction unmatched. The CDR3 consists of 14 residues. Germline V gene sequence: CDR1 SGDLS, CDR2 YYNGEE.

The table lists this clonotype with a few counts. The chain recombines TRBV5-1 with TRBJ2-5; the D gene is possibly TRBD2 (6 bases). Trimming pared 5 bases from V and 5 bases from J, leaving 16 bases between. The CDR3 has 14 residues. Germline CDR1 and CDR2: SGHRS and YFSETQ. The CDR3 DNA sequence: TGCGCCAGCAGACCCGGGACTCAAACGGAGACCCAGTACTTC. This encodes CASRPGTQTETQYF.

The sample holds many counts of this clonotype. The chain has TRBV27 and TRBJ1-5; D might be TRBD1 (5 bases). The CDR3 length is 16 residues. Germline V lookup: CDR1 MNHEY, CDR2 SMNVEV (reference sequence). The V and J ends lost 0 bases and 0 bases respectively, with 9 bases between them. CDR3 nucleotide sequence: TGTGCCAGCAGTTTATCTGGTACAGGTAGCAATCAGCCCCAGCATTTT. Translating it yields CASSLSGTGSNQPQHF.

Ten or more counts support this clonotype. The J gene is TRBJ2-1, the V gene TRBV29-1; D unresolved. Between the trimmed V and J ends, which lost 4 bases and 7 bases, there was a span of 11 bases. Germline values: CDR1 SQVTM, CDR2 ANQGSEA. The CDR3 loop spans 12 amino acids. The CDR3 DNA is TGCAGCGTTGGTAAGATGGGAAATGAGCAGTTCTTC. Its protein product is CSVGKMGNEQFF.

This chain connects TRBV7-3 to TRBJ2-1, with D possibly being TRBD2 (6 bases). The CDR3 is 16 residues long. CDR1 is SGHTA and CDR2 is FQGTGA in the germline V gene. Trimming left V 2 bases short and J 5 bases short, with 16 bases between. Here the CDR3 DNA reads TGTGCCAGCAGCTTAGCCGTGGGGGGAGCTAACAATGAGCAGTTCTTC. Protein product: CASSLAVGGANNEQFF.

This clonotype has a handful of counts. The chain uses TRBV20-1 and TRBJ2-1; D not certain. V lost 5 bases, J lost 4 bases, and 15 bases lay in between. From germline, CDR1 is DFQATT and CDR2 SNEGSKA (reference sequence). The length of the CDR3 is 14 residues. Written as DNA, the CDR3 is TGCAGTGCTCTTGTATGGGCTAATTACAATGAGCAGTTCTTC. Translated, it gives CSALVWANYNEQFF.

In its sample, this clonotype was seen many times. The gene calls are TRBV5-1 and TRBJ2-1; D gene uncertain. Germline loops: CDR1 SGHRS, CDR2 YFSETQ. Trimming removed 4 bases at V and 0 bases at J, with 11 bases between. The CDR3 extends over 15 amino acids. CDR3 in DNA: TGCGCCAGCAGCCCAACGCTCGACTCCTACAATGAGCAGTTCTTC. This sequence encodes CASSPTLDSYNEQFF.

In this sample, this clonotype turned up many times. V is TRBV20-1 and J is TRBJ2-1; D is perhaps TRBD2 (6 bases). This CDR3 is 15 amino acids long. Germline-derived CDR1 and CDR2 are DFQATT and SNEGSKA (reference sequence). Trimming cost V 4 bases and J 3 bases, with 16 bases left between them. The CDR3, as DNA: TGCAGTGCTATCCAGCCGGGAGCCTTCTACAATGAGCAGTTCTTC. As protein: CSAIQPGAFYNEQFF.

The table lists this clonotype with many counts. The chain couples TRBV20-1 to TRBJ2-1; tentative D call: TRBD2 (5 bases). Trimming shortened V by 3 bases and J by 3 bases, and 12 bases separated the two germline ends. CDR1 is DFQATT, CDR2 SNEGSKA, per germline (reference sequence). The CDR3 has 14 amino acids. The CDR3 spells CSASGNRLYNEQFF. The DNA for the CDR3 is TGCAGTGCTAGCGGGAACCGCCTCTACAATGAGCAGTTCTTC.

This clonotype was detected ten times or more. V and J are TRBV10-3 and TRBJ2-5; weak D call: TRBD1 (6 bases). The CDR3 is made up of 11 amino acids. Germline lookup yields CDR1 ENHRY and CDR2 SYGVKD. The V and J ends lost 8 bases and 5 bases respectively, with 9 bases between them. The CDR3 DNA follows: TGTGCCATCGGCGACAGGGAGACCCAGTACTTC. Its protein product is CAIGDRETQYF.

The chain is built from TRBV15 and TRBJ2-7; tentative D call: TRBD1 (6 bases). Trimming took 3 bases from V and 2 from J, leaving 8 bases between them. CDR1 and CDR2 (germline): LNHNV, YYDKDF (reference sequence). The CDR3 covers 13 residues. CDR3 in amino acids: CATSSQGPYEQYF. The DNA for the CDR3 is TGTGCCACCAGCAGTCAGGGGCCCTACGAGCAGTACTTC. Using reference TRBV15 and TRBJ2-7 for the parts outside the CDR3, the full variable domain is DAMVIQNPRYQVTQFGKPVTLSCSQTLNHNVMYWYQQKSSQAPKLLFHYYDKDFNNEADTPDNFQSRRPNTSFCFLDIRSPGLGDTAMYLCATSSQGPYEQYFGPGTRLTVT.

This clonotype occurred many times. This chain joins TRBV6-1 and TRBJ1-3; no clear D gene. V lost 3 bases and J lost 0, with 6 bases in between. CDR3 length equals 14 residues. CDR1 is MNHNS and CDR2 is SASEGT in the germline V gene. CDR3 in DNA: TGTGCCAGCAGTGAGTACGGCTCTGGAAACACCATATATTTT. Translating gives CASSEYGSGNTIYF.

This clonotype was seen a handful of times. J is TRBJ2-5 and V is TRBV6-2 or TRBV6-3; 7 bases line up with TRBD2. The trim removed 2 bases at V and 0 bases at J, leaving 3 bases unmatched. CDR3 length equals 15 residues. Germline-derived CDR1 and CDR2 are MNHEY and SVGEGT. The CDR3 spells CASSYGLADQETQYF. CDR3 in DNA: TGTGCCAGCAGTTACGGCCTAGCGGACCAAGAGACCCAGTACTTC.

J is TRBJ2-7 and V is TRBV29-1; D may correspond to TRBD1 or TRBD2 (5 bases each). The CDR3 runs 13 residues. Germline CDR1 SQVTM, CDR2 ANQGSEA. V was shortened by 7 bases and J by 0 bases, with 13 bases between the two germline ends. In DNA, the CDR3 is TGCAGCGCGAGGGACCCCAGCTCCTACGAGCAGTACTTC. It encodes CSARDPSSYEQYF.